This passage covers 23 T cell receptor beta chains from one sample sequenced in a study of PD-L1 blockade in urothelial cancer. The method was immunoSEQ multiplex PCR; TCRdb's version includes in-frame clones alone and lacks a portion of them. The sample has 70,000 to 85,000 clones, around four fifths seen once. The material was PBMCs, obtained around atezolizumab (anti-PD-L1) treatment. The origin of the receptors is a man in his 70s with urothelial cancer.

V gene TRBV4-1 combines with J gene TRBJ2-5; 11 positions agree with TRBD2. In germline, CDR1 is MGHRA, CDR2 YSYEKL. This CDR3 spans 16 amino acids. The trim removed 0 bases at V and 1 base at J, leaving 1 base unmatched. As DNA, the CDR3 is TGCGCCAGCAGCCAAGATACTAGCGGGGGCCAAGAGACCCAGTACTTC. It specifies CASSQDTSGGQETQYF.

This rearrangement joins TRBV6-1 to TRBJ1-5; a weak D match, TRBD1 (6 bases). This CDR3 spans 14 amino acids. Germline CDR1 MNHNS, CDR2 SASEGT. The ends were cut back, 5 bases at V and 4 bases at J, with 12 bases in the middle. CDR3 DNA: TGTGCCAGCAGTCGGGGACACCTAAATCAGCCCCAGCATTTT. It specifies CASSRGHLNQPQHF.

The chain uses TRBV19 and TRBJ2-7, with D unresolved. V shed 3 bases and J shed 4 bases, with 10 bases lying between them. Germline CDR1 and CDR2: LNHDA and SQIVND (reference sequence). The CDR3 consists of 13 residues. This chain's CDR3 is CASSIEYGYEQYF. CDR3 sequence (DNA): TGTGCCAGTAGTATCGAATACGGTTACGAGCAGTACTTC.

This chain links TRBV5-1 with TRBJ2-7; D perhaps matches TRBD1 (7 bases). V dropped 0 bases and J dropped 2 bases, with 18 bases sitting between them. This CDR3 contains 17 residues. Germline lookup yields CDR1 SGHRS and CDR2 YFSETQ. CDR3 region: CASSLASSEQGPYEQYF. CDR3 nucleotides: TGCGCCAGCAGCTTGGCCTCTAGCGAACAGGGGCCCTACGAGCAGTACTTC.

This clone was observed a handful of times. The gene calls are TRBV21-1 and TRBJ2-1; the table's D call, TRBD1, has no DNA check behind it. TRBV21-1 is noted as a pseudogene. The CDR3 has 15 residues. The CDR3 DNA reads TGTGCCAGCACCAAAGTTCCAACAAACAACAATGAGCAGTTCTTC. This translates into CASTKVPTNNNEQFF.

This clone was seen once. The chain has TRBV19 and TRBJ2-7; D might be TRBD2 (7 bases). Germline V gives CDR1 LNHDA, CDR2 SQIVND (reference sequence). V lost 7 bases, J lost 3 bases, and 16 bases lay in between. This CDR3 has 14 residues. The CDR3 is CASTMGGGNYEQYF. CDR3 sequence (DNA): TGTGCCAGTACTATGGGGGGGGGCAACTACGAGCAGTACTTC.

This clone was counted once. The chain carries TRBV5-1 and TRBJ2-7, with D possibly matching TRBD1 (5 bases). V lost 0 bases and J 1 base, leaving 8 bases between the germline ends. Germline CDR1 reads SGHRS; CDR2 reads YFSETQ. This CDR3 has 14 amino acids. The CDR3 DNA is TGCGCCAGCAGCTTGGAGGGGCAGTCCTACGAGCAGTACTTC. Translating gives CASSLEGQSYEQYF. The entire variable domain, with the rest obtained from reference TRBV5-1 and TRBJ2-7, is as follows: KAGVTQTPRYLIKTRGQQVTLSCSPISGHRSVSWYQQTPGQGLQFLFEYFSETQRNKGNFPGRFSGRQFSNSRSEMNVSTLELGDSALYLCASSLEGQSYEQYFGPGTRLTVT.

For this clone: The same CDR3 is also encoded by other DNA sequences in this sample. J is TRBJ2-2 and V is TRBV9; possibly TRBD1 for D (6 bases). The CDR3 extends over 13 amino acids. In germline, CDR1 is SGDLS, CDR2 YYNGEE. Trimming cost V 2 bases and J 5 bases, with 7 bases left between them. CDR3 sequence: CASSVTGTGELFF. The CDR3 DNA follows: TGTGCCAGCAGCGTTACAGGGACCGGGGAGCTGTTTTTT.

The CDR3 bases are TGTGCCAGTAGTAGCGCTTCCCTAGCCAAAAACATTCAGTACTTC. Translated, it gives CASSSASLAKNIQYF. The J gene is TRBJ2-4, the V gene TRBV19; D is ambiguous. Per germline, CDR1 LNHDA and CDR2 SQIVND (reference sequence). This CDR3 spans 15 amino acids. Deletions cut 4 bases from V and 0 bases from J, with 10 bases between. Filled out from reference TRBV19 and TRBJ2-4, the complete variable domain reads DGGITQSPKYLFRKEGQNVTLSCEQNLNHDAMYWYRQDPGQGLRLIYYSQIVNDFQKGDIAEGYSVSREKKESFPLTVTSAQKNPTAFYLCASSSASLAKNIQYFGAGTRLSVL.

This clone was detected once. CDR3 DNA sequence: TGCAGCGCATCAGGGGGTGGAAACACCATATATTTT. Its protein is CSASGGGNTIYF. The chain combines TRBV29-1 with TRBJ1-3; 7 nucleotides agree with TRBD1. This CDR3 spans 12 amino acids. With 7 bases clipped from V and 3 bases from J, the junction kept 3 bases outside the gene matches. Germline V gene sequence: CDR1 SQVTM, CDR2 ANQGSEA.

V usage is TRBV7-6 and J usage is TRBJ2-5; 10 nucleotides match TRBD1. CDR3 size: 15 residues. Losses at the gene ends were 3 bases for V and 1 base for J; bases not matched to a gene: 2. Germline V gives CDR1 SGHVS, CDR2 FNYEAQ. The CDR3 coding sequence is TGTGCCAGCAGCTTCCGGACAGGGGGCCAAGAGACCCAGTACTTC. It is translated as CASSFRTGGQETQYF.

The CDR3 loop reads CARSLVGGRGELFF. The DNA of the CDR3 is TGTGCCAGAAGCTTGGTGGGTGGGAGAGGGGAGCTGTTTTTT. The chain joins TRBV5-3 to TRBJ2-2; D may be TRBD2 (5 bases). TRBV5-3 is reported as an ORF; its role is uncertain. V lost 0 bases and J 8 bases, leaving 11 bases between the germline ends. This CDR3 region has 14 residues.

The gene calls are TRBV6-1 and TRBJ2-7, with TRBD1 matching over 10 bases. V gave up 2 bases and J gave up 3 bases; unmatched junction bases: 10. The length of the CDR3 is 17 residues. Germline V gives CDR1 MNHNS, CDR2 SASEGT. CDR3 residues: CASSESSLGQGFYEQYF. Here the CDR3 DNA reads TGTGCCAGCAGTGAATCCTCCCTGGGACAGGGGTTCTACGAGCAGTACTTC.

This clone has more than one count but fewer than ten. The chain employs TRBV5-4 and TRBJ2-2; TRBD2 agrees at 11 bases. The CDR3 totals 18 residues. Per the germline V gene, CDR1 is SGHNT and CDR2 is YYREEE (reference sequence). V was pared by 4 bases and J by 1 base, with 9 bases of the junction left unmatched. The CDR3 reads CASSRGLAGGLNTGELFF. In nucleotides, the CDR3 is TGTGCCAGCAGCCGAGGCCTAGCGGGAGGACTGAACACCGGGGAGCTGTTTTTT. The variable domain in full, with the rest retrieved from reference TRBV5-4 and TRBJ2-2, is ETGVTQSPTHLIKTRGQQVTLRCSSQSGHNTVSWYQQALGQGPQFIFQYYREEENGRGNFPPRFSGLQFPNYSSELNVNALELDDSALYLCASSRGLAGGLNTGELFFGEGSRLTVL.

V and J are TRBV7-3 and TRBJ2-5, with 9 bases that match TRBD2. The CDR3 runs to 16 residues. V dropped 1 base and J dropped 2; count of bases not matched to a gene: 5. CDR1 is SGHTA, CDR2 FQGTGA, per germline. CDR3 region: CASSLNPSGNQETQYF. The CDR3 region has the DNA TGTGCCAGCAGCTTAAATCCTAGCGGGAATCAAGAGACCCAGTACTTC.

The chain uses TRBV19 and TRBJ1-1; the D gene is possibly TRBD1 (5 bases). Deletions cut 9 bases from V and 1 base from J, with 15 bases between. This CDR3 has 14 residues. In germline, CDR1 is LNHDA, CDR2 SQIVND (reference sequence). The CDR3 is CASNRWGWNTEAFF. The CDR3 nucleotides read TGTGCCAGCAATAGGTGGGGCTGGAACACTGAAGCTTTCTTT.

The chain is built from TRBV5-1 and TRBJ1-1; maybe TRBD1 (5 bases). Trimming took 3 bases from V and 1 from J, leaving 22 bases between them. The CDR3 spans 18 residues. Germline V CDR1 and CDR2: SGHRS, YFSETQ. Here the CDR3 reads CASSSHLSPRVTNTEAFF. Written as DNA, the CDR3 is TGCGCCAGCAGCTCTCACCTCAGCCCCAGGGTAACGAACACTGAAGCTTTCTTT. The full variable domain, in which reference TRBV5-1 and TRBJ1-1 provide the parts outside the CDR3, is KAGVTQTPRYLIKTRGQQVTLSCSPISGHRSVSWYQQTPGQGLQFLFEYFSETQRNKGNFPGRFSGRQFSNSRSEMNVSTLELGDSALYLCASSSHLSPRVTNTEAFFGQGTRLTVV.

The chain recombines TRBV28 with TRBJ2-7; D is possibly TRBD1 (7 bases). The CDR3 is 15 residues long. Germline V gene lookup returns CDR1 MDHEN and CDR2 SYDVKM. V was clipped by 2 bases and J by 6 bases, with 17 bases between them. The CDR3 loop is CASSLSFQGGREQYF. The DNA for the CDR3 is TGTGCCAGCAGTTTAAGTTTCCAGGGGGGACGCGAGCAGTACTTC. The full variable domain, with the rest looked up from reference TRBV28 and TRBJ2-7, is DVKVTQSSRYLVKRTGEKVFLECVQDMDHENMFWYRQDPGLGLRLIYFSYDVKMKEKGDIPEGYSVSREKKERFSLILESASTNQTSMYLCASSLSFQGGREQYFGPGTRLTVT.

V is TRBV4-1 and J is TRBJ2-1, with no clear D. Germline V lookup: CDR1 MGHRA, CDR2 YSYEKL. Trimming left V 5 bases short and J 4 bases short, with 9 bases between. The CDR3 is made up of 13 amino acids. In nucleotides, the CDR3 is TGCGCCAGCAGCGGTGAGGTATACAATGAGCAGTTCTTC. It translates to CASSGEVYNEQFF.

V is TRBV11-2 and J is TRBJ2-3, with D tentatively TRBD1 (6 bases). Germline values: CDR1 SGHAT, CDR2 FQNNGV. The ends were cut back, 3 bases at V and 7 bases at J, with 11 bases in the middle. The CDR3 runs to 13 residues. The chain's CDR3 is CASSFSRGNTQYF. The CDR3 DNA follows: TGTGCCAGCAGCTTCTCCAGGGGAAATACGCAGTATTTT. The whole variable domain, remainder taken from reference TRBV11-2 and TRBJ2-3, is EAGVAQSPRYKIIEKRQSVAFWCNPISGHATLYWYQQILGQGPKLLIQFQNNGVVDDSQLPKDRFSAERLKGVDSTLKIQPAKLEDSAVYLCASSFSRGNTQYFGPGTRLTVL.

This clone was recorded only once. V and J are TRBV19 and TRBJ2-5, with 9 bases lining up with TRBD1. Germline V gives CDR1 LNHDA, CDR2 SQIVND (reference sequence). After removal of 4 bases from V and 1 base from J, the junction contained 16 bases not matched to a gene. This CDR3 comprises 19 residues. Here the CDR3 reads CASSTTQPRDRGIQETQYF. CDR3 nucleotide sequence: TGTGCCAGTAGTACCACCCAGCCGCGTGACAGGGGGATCCAAGAGACCCAGTACTTC. The whole variable domain, remainder taken from reference TRBV19 and TRBJ2-5, is DGGITQSPKYLFRKEGQNVTLSCEQNLNHDAMYWYRQDPGQGLRLIYYSQIVNDFQKGDIAEGYSVSREKKESFPLTVTSAQKNPTAFYLCASSTTQPRDRGIQETQYFGPGTRLLVL.

The chain has TRBV4-1 and TRBJ1-2; perhaps TRBD1 as D (5 bases). Deletions cut 0 bases from V and 4 bases from J, with 12 bases between. CDR3 size: 15 residues. Germline CDR1 and CDR2: MGHRA and YSYEKL. The CDR3 protein is CASSQDNGGLYGYTF. CDR3 coding DNA: TGCGCCAGCAGCCAAGATAACGGGGGTCTCTATGGCTACACCTTC.

This chain uses TRBV19 with TRBJ1-5, with 8 positions matching TRBD1. The V gene end was trimmed by 5 bases and the J gene end by 6 bases; junction bases not matched to a gene: 12. The CDR3 runs to 16 residues. Germline V lookup: CDR1 LNHDA, CDR2 SQIVND (reference sequence). The CDR3 DNA reads TGTGCCAGTAGTCCCGACAGGGGCGTGCGGGGTCAGCCCCAGCATTTT. It translates to CASSPDRGVRGQPQHF.